This T cell receptor (beta chain) was recovered during a study of blood T cell repertoires in COVID-19 (dated by TCRdb to 2019 to 2021). For the wider study: ImmuneRACE Cohort 3 recovered participants were defined by two consecutive negative NP/OP PCR tests, healthcare professional clearance, or symptom resolution. Samples came from the ongoing ImmuneRACE study (first 160 participants) plus 1,254 subjects from 6 global collaborators. A de-identified subject ID, COVID-19 status, age in years and sex were almost always included in the sample metadata. Where HLA class I and class II types were available, the types were taken from metadata supplied by the sample provider, not from assay-based typing. Samples from collaborators originated in the United States, Italy and Spain and spanned both the acute and convalescent phases of COVID-19. A freely available public database, intended as a resource for researchers studying the immune response to SARS-CoV-2, is where the repertoires were released. Deeply sampled blood TCRbeta repertoires from subjects exposed to, actively infected with, or recovered from COVID-19 were included in the dataset. The material from the prospective study consisted of cDNA or gDNA derived from T cells, B-cell-depleted T cells, or PBMCs.

In the case of this clone: The clone's antigen remains unknown. No base-level quality is on record; no much larger clone is a single base apart.

Reading from cysteine to phenylalanine, the CDR3 counts 13 amino acids. The DNA shown is the 39-base CDR3, in frame from base 1. CDR1 and CDR2, per the germline V gene, are SGHNT and YENEEA. Trimming removed 5 bases from V and 6 bases from J, leaving 10 bases between the germline ends. In the prospective study, participants were about 18 to 100 years old, resided in 20 to 30 geographic areas of the United States, and were enrolled through a virtual design. In the prospective study, cohorts were assigned on the basis of participant-reported clinical history obtained from a screening survey and a study questionnaire. Each participant in the prospective study had whole blood, serum and a nasopharyngeal or oropharyngeal swab collected by mobile phlebotomists. Participants in the prospective study had the option to provide additional blood draws and questionnaires over an approximately two-month period. Prospective study blood samples were shipped either frozen or at room temperature before DNA extraction.

TCRbeta CDR3 regions were amplified from genomic DNA by means of the immunoSEQ Assay, a bias-controlled multiplex PCR. The published analysis was carried out like this. The number of nucleated cells in each sample was estimated from the amplification of reference gene primers within the assay. To quantify the absolute abundance of each unique TCRbeta CDR3 rearrangement, sequence reads were collapsed and filtered. For each sample, productive Simpson clonality was calculated as the square root of Simpson's diversity index over productive rearrangements. Sourced from immuneACCESS, this table was stored by TCRdb with only in-frame sequences that have V and J called. A share of the clones is absent; for the studies checked, an unresolved V gene accounts for under half, and the remainder has no known explanation. V and J calls and clone size are those listed in that table; D and trimming were worked out from the DNA. In all, the sample holds 350,000 to 450,000 clones, and around 87% of those were seen once. Around 1.9% of the sample comes from the top ten.

What the study reported, not specific to this receptor: The quantity of clinical and demographic metadata differed by source and by participant and was supplied without curation.

Input material: PBMCs or T cells enriched from blood (not recorded which). The clonotype originates from a man in his forties or fifties in a cohort exposed to, infected with or recovered from COVID-19 (not recorded which). The V and J genes are TRBV11-3 and TRBJ2-2; a tentative D call is TRBD1 (6 bases match). DNA sequence: TGTGCCAGCAGCCCACAGGGCCCCGGGGAGCTGTTTTTT. The translation is CASSPQGPGELFF.